One sample yielded the 9 T cell receptor beta chains listed below, sequenced in a study of T-cell memory formation after mild COVID-19. MiXCR, applied by TCRdb to the 5' RACE reads, yields one record per CDR3 protein. The table includes about 150,000 distinct CDR3 sequences, about 14% detected once. Sequencing input: PBMCs or a T cell subset sorted from them (not recorded which). These receptors all stem from an adult woman who had mild COVID-19 (a few samples of this study predate the infection). Cell type and time point are not known.

In this sample, this clonotype turned up a few times. V is TRBV4-1 and J is TRBJ2-1; 8 bases map to TRBD2. The germline V gene has CDR1 MGHRA and CDR2 YSYEKL. V lost 2 bases and J lost 4; bases outside the gene matches: 4. The CDR3 runs to 15 residues. The CDR3 spells CASSQYSGTYNEQFF. In DNA, the CDR3 is TGCGCCAGCAGCCAATATAGCGGGACTTACAATGAGCAGTTCTTC.

This clonotype was detected only a few times. Here the CDR3 DNA reads TGCGCCAGCAGCTCAGCGGGGAGCTCCTACAATGAGCAGTTCTTC. Protein sequence: CASSSAGSSYNEQFF. The chain links TRBV5-1 to TRBJ2-1, with 7 nucleotides matching TRBD2. There are 15 residues in the CDR3. After removal of 3 bases from V and 0 bases from J, the junction contained 3 bases not matched to a gene. CDR1 is SGHRS, CDR2 YFSETQ, per germline.

J is TRBJ2-3 and V is TRBV6-1; D is possibly TRBD1 (6 bases). Per the germline V gene, CDR1 is MNHNS and CDR2 is SASEGT. Between the trimmed V and J ends, which lost 4 bases and 4 bases, there was a span of 9 bases. This CDR3 contains 13 residues. The CDR3 is CASSGTGPDTQYF. CDR3 nucleotides: TGTGCCAGCAGTGGAACAGGGCCAGATACGCAGTATTTT.

In its sample, this clonotype was seen a few times. V and J are TRBV12-3 or TRBV12-4 and TRBJ1-5; TRBD1 might be the D (6 bases). The germline V and J ends were trimmed by 4 bases and 5 bases, with 15 bases remaining between them. The CDR3 loop spans 15 amino acids. The chain's CDR3 is CASSSRRGVDQPQHF. The CDR3 nucleotides are TGTGCCAGCAGTTCCCGAAGGGGGGTCGATCAGCCCCAGCATTTT.

This clonotype was recorded a few times. The CDR3 bases are TGTGCCAGCAGCCGAACGGGACAGCCCTACAATGAGCAGTTCTTC. This translates into CASSRTGQPYNEQFF. The chain uses TRBV14 and TRBJ2-1; 7 bases match TRBD1. CDR3 length equals 15 residues. Germline assignment: CDR1 SGHDN and CDR2 FVKESK. The V gene end was trimmed by 4 bases and the J gene end by 2 bases; junction bases not matched to a gene: 5.

J is TRBJ2-1 and V is TRBV5-4; 7 nucleotides align to TRBD2. The CDR3 spans 15 residues. Germline loops: CDR1 SGHNT, CDR2 YYREEE (reference sequence). J was trimmed by 8 bases and V by 4 bases; bases with no gene match: 12. CDR3 in amino acids: CASSRTSAPKDEQFF. CDR3 DNA: TGTGCCAGCAGCAGAACTAGCGCACCCAAGGATGAGCAGTTCTTC.

This clonotype came up a few times. The chain couples TRBV24-1 to TRBJ2-2, with D uncertain. V was pared by 5 bases and J by 3 bases, with 6 bases between. The CDR3 has 13 amino acids. Germline CDR1 is KGHDR and CDR2 is SFDVKD. CDR3 loop: CATSVGDTGELFF. CDR3 in DNA: TGTGCCACCAGTGTTGGAGACACCGGGGAGCTGTTTTTT.

The chain joins TRBV6-2 or TRBV6-3 to TRBJ2-2, with D possibly TRBD2 on 6 matching bases. Trimming shortened V by 4 bases and J by 3 bases, and 12 bases separated the two germline ends. Germline loops: CDR1 MNHEY, CDR2 SVGEGT. This CDR3 has 15 amino acids. The CDR3 sequence is CASSSPTSYTGELFF. The CDR3 coding sequence is TGTGCCAGCAGTTCCCCCACTAGCTACACCGGGGAGCTGTTTTTT.

This clonotype was picked up a small number of times. V and J are TRBV15 and TRBJ2-5, with TRBD2 matching over 9 bases. CDR3 length equals 18 residues. V trimming: 0 bases; J trimming: 2 bases; junction bases outside the gene matches: 10. Germline assignment: CDR1 LNHNV and CDR2 YYDKDF (reference sequence). This chain's CDR3 is CATSRDRMTSGEQETQYF. The CDR3 region has the DNA TGTGCCACCAGCAGAGATAGAATGACTAGCGGAGAACAAGAGACCCAGTACTTC.